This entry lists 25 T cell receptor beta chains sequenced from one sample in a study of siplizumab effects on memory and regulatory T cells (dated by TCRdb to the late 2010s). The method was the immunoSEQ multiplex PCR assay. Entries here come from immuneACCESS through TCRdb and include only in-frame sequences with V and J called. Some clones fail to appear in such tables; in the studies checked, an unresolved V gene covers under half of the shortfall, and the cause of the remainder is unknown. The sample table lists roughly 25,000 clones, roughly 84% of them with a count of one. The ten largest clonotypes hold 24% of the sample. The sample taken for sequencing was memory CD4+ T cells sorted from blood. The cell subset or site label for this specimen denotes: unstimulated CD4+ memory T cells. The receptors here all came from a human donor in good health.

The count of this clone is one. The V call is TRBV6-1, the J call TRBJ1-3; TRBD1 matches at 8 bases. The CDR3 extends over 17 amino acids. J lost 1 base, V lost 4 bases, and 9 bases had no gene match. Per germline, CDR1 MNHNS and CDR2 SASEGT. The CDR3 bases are TGTGCCAGCAGTGTCAGGGGGCGCGAAGGATCTGGAAACACCATATATTTT. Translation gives CASSVRGREGSGNTIYF.

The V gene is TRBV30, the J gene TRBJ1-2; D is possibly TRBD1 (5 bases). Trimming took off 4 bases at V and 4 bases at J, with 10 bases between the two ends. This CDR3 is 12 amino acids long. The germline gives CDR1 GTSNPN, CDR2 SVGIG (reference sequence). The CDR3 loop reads CAWTLGVYGYTF. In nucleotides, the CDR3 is TGTGCCTGGACCTTGGGGGTCTATGGCTACACCTTC.

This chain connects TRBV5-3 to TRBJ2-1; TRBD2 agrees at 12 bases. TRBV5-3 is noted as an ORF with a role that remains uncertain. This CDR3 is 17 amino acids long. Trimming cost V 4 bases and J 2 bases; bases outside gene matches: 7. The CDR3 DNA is TGTGCCAGAAGCCCTTCTCTAGCGGGAGGGCCCTACAATGAGCAGTTCTTC. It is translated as CARSPSLAGGPYNEQFF.

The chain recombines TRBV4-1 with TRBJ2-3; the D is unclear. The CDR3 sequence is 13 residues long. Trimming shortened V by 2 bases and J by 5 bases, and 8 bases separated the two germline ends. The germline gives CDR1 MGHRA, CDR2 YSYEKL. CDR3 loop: CASSQQLGDTQYF. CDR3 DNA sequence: TGCGCCAGCAGCCAACAACTCGGAGATACGCAGTATTTT.

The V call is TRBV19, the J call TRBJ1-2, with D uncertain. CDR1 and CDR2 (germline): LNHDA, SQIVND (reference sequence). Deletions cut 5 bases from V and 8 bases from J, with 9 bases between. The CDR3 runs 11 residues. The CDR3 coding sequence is TGTGCCAGTAGTCCCTCCTTCGGCTACACCTTC. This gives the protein CASSPSFGYTF.

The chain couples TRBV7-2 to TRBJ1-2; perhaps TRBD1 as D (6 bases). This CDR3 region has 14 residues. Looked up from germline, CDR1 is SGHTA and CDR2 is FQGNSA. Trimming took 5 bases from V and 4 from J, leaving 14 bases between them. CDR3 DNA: TGTGCCAGCAGCCCCTCCGGCAGGGGCTATGGCTACACCTTC. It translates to CASSPSGRGYGYTF. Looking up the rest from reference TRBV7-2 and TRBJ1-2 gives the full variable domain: GAGVSQSPSNKVTEKGKDVELRCDPISGHTALYWYRQSLGQGLEFLIYFQGNSAPDKSGLPSDRFSAERTGGSVSTLTIQRTQQEDSAVYLCASSPSGRGYGYTFGSGTRLTVV.

The CDR3 here is CASSYSDSGNTIYF. The CDR3 DNA sequence: TGTGCCAGCAGTTACTCCGACAGTGGAAACACCATATATTTT. The chain uses TRBV6-5 and TRBJ1-3; tentatively, D is TRBD1 (5 bases). The length of the CDR3 is 14 residues. V was shortened by 0 bases and J by 3 bases, with 6 bases between the two germline ends. Germline V gene data show CDR1 as MNHEY and CDR2 as SVGAGI.

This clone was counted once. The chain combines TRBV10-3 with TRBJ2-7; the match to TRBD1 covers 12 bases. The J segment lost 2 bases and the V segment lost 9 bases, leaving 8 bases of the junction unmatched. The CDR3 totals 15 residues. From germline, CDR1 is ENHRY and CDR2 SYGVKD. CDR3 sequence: CAMKPGQGAPYEQYF. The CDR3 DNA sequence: TGTGCCATGAAACCGGGACAGGGGGCCCCCTACGAGCAGTACTTC.

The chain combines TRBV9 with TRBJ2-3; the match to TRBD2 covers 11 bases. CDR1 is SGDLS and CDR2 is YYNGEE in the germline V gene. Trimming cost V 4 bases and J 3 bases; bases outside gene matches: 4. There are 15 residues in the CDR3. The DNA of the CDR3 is TGTGCCAGCAGCCTAACTAGCGGGAGTACAGATACGCAGTATTTT. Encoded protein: CASSLTSGSTDTQYF.

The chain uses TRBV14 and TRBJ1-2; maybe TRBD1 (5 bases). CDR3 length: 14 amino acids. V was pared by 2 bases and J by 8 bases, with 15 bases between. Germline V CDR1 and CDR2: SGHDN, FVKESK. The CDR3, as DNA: TGTGCCAGCAGCCAACCAGCGGGGGTCGGGGGCTACACCTTC. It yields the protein CASSQPAGVGGYTF. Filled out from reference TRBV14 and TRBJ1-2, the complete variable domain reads EAGVTQFPSHSVIEKGQTVTLRCDPISGHDNLYWYRRVMGKEIKFLLHFVKESKQDESGMPNNRFLAERTGGTYSTLKVQPAELEDSGVYFCASSQPAGVGGYTFGSGTRLTVV.

CDR3 residues: CASSLRQGAAYTF. CDR3 nucleotides: TGCGCCAGCAGCTTGCGACAGGGGGCCGCCTACACCTTC. The chain joins TRBV5-1 to TRBJ1-2; TRBD1 matches 10 bases. The CDR3 is 13 residues long. The junction had 4 bases not matched to a gene; V was cut back by 1 base and J by 10 bases. CDR1 SGHRS and CDR2 YFSETQ come from the germline V gene.

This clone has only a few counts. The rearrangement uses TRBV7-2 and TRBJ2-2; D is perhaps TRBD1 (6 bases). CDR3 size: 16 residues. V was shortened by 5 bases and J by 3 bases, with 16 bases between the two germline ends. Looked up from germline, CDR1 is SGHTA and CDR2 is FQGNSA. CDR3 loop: CASSRTQGSYTGELFF. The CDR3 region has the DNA TGTGCCAGCAGCCGAACTCAGGGGTCGTACACCGGGGAGCTGTTTTTT.

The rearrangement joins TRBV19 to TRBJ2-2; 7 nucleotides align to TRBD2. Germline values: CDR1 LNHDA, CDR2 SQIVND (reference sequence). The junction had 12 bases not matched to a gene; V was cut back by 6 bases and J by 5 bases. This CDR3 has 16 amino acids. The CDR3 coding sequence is TGTGCCAGTAGATCCGACCCGCTAGCGGTAACCGGGGAGCTGTTTTTT. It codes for CASRSDPLAVTGELFF.

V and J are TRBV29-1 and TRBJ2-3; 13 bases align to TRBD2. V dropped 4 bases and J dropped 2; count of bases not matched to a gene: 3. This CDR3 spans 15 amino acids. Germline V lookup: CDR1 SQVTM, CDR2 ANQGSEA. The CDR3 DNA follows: TGCAGCGTTGTGGGACTAGCGGGGCTCACAGATACGCAGTATTTT. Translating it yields CSVVGLAGLTDTQYF.

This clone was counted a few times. CDR3 in amino acids: CASSSGKGGYTEAFF. CDR3 coding DNA: TGTGCCAGCAGCTCAGGGAAGGGGGGGTACACTGAAGCTTTCTTT. The chain carries TRBV27 and TRBJ1-1; weak D call: TRBD1 (6 bases). Trimming cost V 6 bases and J 3 bases, with 17 bases left between them. The CDR3 runs 15 residues. Per the germline V gene, CDR1 is MNHEY and CDR2 is SMNVEV (reference sequence).

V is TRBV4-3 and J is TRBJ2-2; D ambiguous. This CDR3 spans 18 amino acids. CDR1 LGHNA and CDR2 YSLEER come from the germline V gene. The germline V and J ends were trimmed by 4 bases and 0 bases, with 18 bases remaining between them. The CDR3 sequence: CASSPFLPTAANTGELFF. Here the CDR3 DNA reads TGCGCCAGCAGCCCTTTCTTACCGACGGCCGCGAACACCGGGGAGCTGTTTTTT.

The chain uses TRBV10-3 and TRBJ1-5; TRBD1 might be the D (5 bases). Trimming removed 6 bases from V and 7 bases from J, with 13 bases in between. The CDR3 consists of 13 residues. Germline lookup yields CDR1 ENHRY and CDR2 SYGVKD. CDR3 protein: CAISIDRGQPQHF. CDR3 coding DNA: TGTGCCATCAGCATAGACAGAGGGCAGCCCCAGCATTTT.

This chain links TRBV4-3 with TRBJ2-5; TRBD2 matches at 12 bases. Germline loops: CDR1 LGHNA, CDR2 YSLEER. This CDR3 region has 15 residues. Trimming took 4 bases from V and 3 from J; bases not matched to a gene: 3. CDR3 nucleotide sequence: TGCGCCAGCAGCCCTAGCGGGAGGGCCGAAGAGACCCAGTACTTC. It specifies CASSPSGRAEETQYF.

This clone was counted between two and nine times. CDR3 region: CASSINRNTEAFF. The CDR3 nucleotides read TGTGCCAGCAGTATAAACAGGAACACTGAAGCTTTCTTT. The V gene is TRBV2, the J gene TRBJ1-1; D call uncertain. The length of the CDR3 is 13 residues. From germline, CDR1 is SNHLY and CDR2 FYNNEI. The V end was cut by 5 bases, the J end by 1 base, with 8 bases between.

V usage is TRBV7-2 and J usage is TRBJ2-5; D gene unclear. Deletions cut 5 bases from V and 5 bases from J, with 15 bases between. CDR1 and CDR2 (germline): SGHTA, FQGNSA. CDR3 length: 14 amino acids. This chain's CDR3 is CASSPRRNGETQYF. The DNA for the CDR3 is TGTGCCAGCAGCCCCAGAAGGAACGGGGAGACCCAGTACTTC. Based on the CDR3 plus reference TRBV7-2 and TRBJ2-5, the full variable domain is GAGVSQSPSNKVTEKGKDVELRCDPISGHTALYWYRQSLGQGLEFLIYFQGNSAPDKSGLPSDRFSAERTGGSVSTLTIQRTQQEDSAVYLCASSPRRNGETQYFGPGTRLLVL.

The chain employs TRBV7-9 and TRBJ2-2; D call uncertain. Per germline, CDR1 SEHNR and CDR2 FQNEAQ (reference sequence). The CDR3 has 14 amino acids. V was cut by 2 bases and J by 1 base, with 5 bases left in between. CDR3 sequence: CASSLKGNTGELFF. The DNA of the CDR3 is TGTGCCAGCAGCTTAAAGGGGAACACCGGGGAGCTGTTTTTT.

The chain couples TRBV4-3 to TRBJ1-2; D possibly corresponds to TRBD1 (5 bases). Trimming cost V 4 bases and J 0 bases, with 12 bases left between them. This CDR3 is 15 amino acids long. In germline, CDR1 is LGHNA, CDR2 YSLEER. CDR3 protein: CASSPSTATNYGYTF. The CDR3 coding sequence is TGCGCCAGCAGCCCGTCGACAGCCACTAACTATGGCTACACCTTC.

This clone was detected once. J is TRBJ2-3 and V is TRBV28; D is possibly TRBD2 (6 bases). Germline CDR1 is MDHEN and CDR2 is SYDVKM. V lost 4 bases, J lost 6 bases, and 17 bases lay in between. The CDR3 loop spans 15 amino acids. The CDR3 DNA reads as TGTGCCAGCAGTTCGACCCAACTAGCACTCGATACGCAGTATTTT. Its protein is CASSSTQLALDTQYF.

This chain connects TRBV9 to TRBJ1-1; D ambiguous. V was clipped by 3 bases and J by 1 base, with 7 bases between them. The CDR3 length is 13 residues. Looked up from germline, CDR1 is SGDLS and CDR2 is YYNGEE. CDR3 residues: CASSEQPNTEAFF. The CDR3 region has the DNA TGTGCCAGCAGCGAACAGCCGAACACTGAAGCTTTCTTT.

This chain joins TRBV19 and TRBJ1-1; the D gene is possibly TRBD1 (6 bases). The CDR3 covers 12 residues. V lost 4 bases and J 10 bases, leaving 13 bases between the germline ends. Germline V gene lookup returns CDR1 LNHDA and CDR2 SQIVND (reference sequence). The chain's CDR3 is CASSTRDRTAFF. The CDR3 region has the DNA TGTGCCAGTAGTACCAGAGACAGGACAGCTTTCTTT.